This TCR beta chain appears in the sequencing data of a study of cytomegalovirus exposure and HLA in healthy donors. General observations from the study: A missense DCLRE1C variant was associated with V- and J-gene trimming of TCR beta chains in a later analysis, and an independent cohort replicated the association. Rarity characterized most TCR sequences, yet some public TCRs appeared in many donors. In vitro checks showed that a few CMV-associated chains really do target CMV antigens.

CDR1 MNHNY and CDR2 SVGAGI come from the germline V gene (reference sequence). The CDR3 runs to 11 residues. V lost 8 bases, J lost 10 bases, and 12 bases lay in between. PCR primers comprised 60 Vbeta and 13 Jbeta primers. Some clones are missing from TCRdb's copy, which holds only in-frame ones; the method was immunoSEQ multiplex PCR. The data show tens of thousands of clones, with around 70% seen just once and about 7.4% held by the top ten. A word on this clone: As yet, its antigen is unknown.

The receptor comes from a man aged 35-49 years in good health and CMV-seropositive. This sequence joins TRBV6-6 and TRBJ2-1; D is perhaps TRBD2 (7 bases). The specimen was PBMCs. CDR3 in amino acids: CASLRGGEQFF. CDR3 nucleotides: TGTGCCAGCCTGAGGGGGGGGGAGCAGTTCTTC.